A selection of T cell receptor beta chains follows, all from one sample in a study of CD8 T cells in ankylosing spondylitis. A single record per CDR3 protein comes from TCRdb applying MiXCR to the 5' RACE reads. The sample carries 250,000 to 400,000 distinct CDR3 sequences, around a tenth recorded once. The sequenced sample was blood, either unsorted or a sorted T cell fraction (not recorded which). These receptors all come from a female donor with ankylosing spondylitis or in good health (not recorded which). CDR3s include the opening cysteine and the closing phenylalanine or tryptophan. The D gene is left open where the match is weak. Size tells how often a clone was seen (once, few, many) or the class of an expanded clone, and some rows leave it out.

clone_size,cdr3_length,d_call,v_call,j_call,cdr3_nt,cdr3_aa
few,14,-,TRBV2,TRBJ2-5,TGTGCCAGCAGATATGACGGAATACAAGAGACCCAGTACTTC,CASRYDGIQETQYF
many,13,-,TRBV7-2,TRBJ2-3,TGTGCCAGCAGCATAGGACAAAAAGATACGCAGTATTTT,CASSIGQKDTQYF
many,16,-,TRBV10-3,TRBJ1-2,TGTGCCATCAGTGAGTCCTCTGGACAGAAGGCCTATGGCTACACCTTC,CAISESSGQKAYGYTF
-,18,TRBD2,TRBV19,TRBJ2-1,TGTGCCAGTAGTATTTATATTTCGATACTAGCGGACAACAATGAGCAGTTCTTC,CASSIYISILADNNEQFF
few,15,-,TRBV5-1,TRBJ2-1,TGCGCCAGCAGCGGGGTGGACATCTCCTACAATGAGCAGTTCTTC,CASSGVDISYNEQFF
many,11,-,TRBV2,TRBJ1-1,TGTGCCAGCAGTGAAGGAAGTGAAGCTTTCTTT,CASSEGSEAFF
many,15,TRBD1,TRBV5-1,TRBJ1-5,TGCGCCAGCAGCTTGTATACAGGGGACAATCAGCCCCAGCATTTT,CASSLYTGDNQPQHF
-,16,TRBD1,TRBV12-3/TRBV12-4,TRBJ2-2,TGTGCCAGCAGTGGGGACAGGCGGCGGCACACCGGGGAGCTGTTTTTT,CASSGDRRRHTGELFF
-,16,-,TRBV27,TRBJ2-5,TGTGCCAGCAGTTTGCAGGGAAGGGGGTACCAAGAGACCCAGTACTTC,CASSLQGRGYQETQYF
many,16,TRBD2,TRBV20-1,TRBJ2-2,TGCAGTGCTAGGGGACTAGCGGGAGTAGGCGCCGGGGAGCTGTTTTTT,CSARGLAGVGAGELFF
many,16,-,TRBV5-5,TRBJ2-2,TGTGCCAGCAGCTTGGCCGGGACACTGAACACCGGGGAGCTGTTTTTT,CASSLAGTLNTGELFF
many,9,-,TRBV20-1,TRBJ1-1,TGCAGTGCCCTAGGAGTGGGAGGGTTT,CSALGVGGF
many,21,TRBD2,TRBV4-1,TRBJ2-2,TGCGCCAGCAGCCAAGGACCGGGACTAAGAGAACGAGGAGCGAACACCGGGGAGCTGTTTTTT,CASSQGPGLRERGANTGELFF
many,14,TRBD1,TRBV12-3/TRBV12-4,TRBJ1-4,TGTGCCAGCAGCCTCGCGACAGGGAATGAAAAACTGTTTTTT,CASSLATGNEKLFF
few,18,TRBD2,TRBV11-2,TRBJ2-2,TGTGCCAGCAGCTTAGGATCCAGCGGGAGGGCCTTTGCCGGGGAGCTGTTTTTT,CASSLGSSGRAFAGELFF
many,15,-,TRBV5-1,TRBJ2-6,TGCGCCAGCAGCTCTGCTCCTGGCGGGGCCAACGTCCTGACTTTC,CASSSAPGGANVLTF
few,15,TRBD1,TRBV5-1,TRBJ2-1,TGCGCCAGCAGCCCGCCAGGGGGTACCTACAATGAGCAGTTCTTC,CASSPPGGTYNEQFF
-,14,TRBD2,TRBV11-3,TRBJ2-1,TGTGCCAGCAGCCCACAAAGGACTAGCCATGAGCAGTTCTTC,CASSPQRTSHEQFF
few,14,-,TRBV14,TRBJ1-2,TGTGCCAGCAGCCAAGGCCAGGGCCCTTATGGCTACACCTTC,CASSQGQGPYGYTF
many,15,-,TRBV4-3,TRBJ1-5,TGCGCCAGCAGCCAAGATACCGGGGTAAATCAGCCCCAGCATTTT,CASSQDTGVNQPQHF
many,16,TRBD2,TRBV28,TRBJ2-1,TGTGCCAGCAGTCCGCTAGCGGGGGCTTTCTACAATGAGCAGTTCTTC,CASSPLAGAFYNEQFF
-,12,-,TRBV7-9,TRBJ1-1,TGTGCCAGCAGCTTGTCCAGCGCTGAAGCTTTCTTT,CASSLSSAEAFF
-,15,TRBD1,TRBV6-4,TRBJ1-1,TGTGCCAGCAGTGAAGAGTGGACAGGGGCCACTGAAGCTTTCTTT,CASSEEWTGATEAFF
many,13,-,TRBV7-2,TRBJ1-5,TGTGCCAGCAGTCGGGACCTTAATCAGCCCCAGCATTTT,CASSRDLNQPQHF
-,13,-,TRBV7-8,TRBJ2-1,TGTGCCAGCAGCTTATCCTGGTACAATGAGCAGTTCTTC,CASSLSWYNEQFF
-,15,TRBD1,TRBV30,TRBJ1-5,TGTGCCTTGTCGACAGGGCAGGGGAACTTCCAGCCCCAGCATTTT,CALSTGQGNFQPQHF